Shown below are 25 T cell receptor beta chains from a single sample sequenced in a study of blood T cell repertoires in COVID-19. The assay was immunoSEQ multiplex PCR, and TCRdb's table has in-frame clones only and misses some. The table shows a few hundred thousand clones, with approximately 85% occurring only once. Sequencing input: PBMCs or T cells enriched from blood (not recorded which). All receptors derive from a man aged 25-45 years who had recovered from COVID-19.

This chain links TRBV19 with TRBJ2-5; TRBD2 matches at 13 bases. The CDR3 spans 17 residues. Germline trimming cut 3 bases from V and 5 bases from J; bases unmatched to any gene: 9. Germline V CDR1 and CDR2: LNHDA, SQIVND (reference sequence). The CDR3 DNA is TGTGCCAGTAGTATCGGACTAGCGGGGGACCTCCGGGAGACCCAGTACTTC. It encodes CASSIGLAGDLRETQYF. The variable domain in full, completed from reference TRBV19 and TRBJ2-5, reads DGGITQSPKYLFRKEGQNVTLSCEQNLNHDAMYWYRQDPGQGLRLIYYSQIVNDFQKGDIAEGYSVSREKKESFPLTVTSAQKNPTAFYLCASSIGLAGDLRETQYFGPGTRLLVL.

This clone is a singleton in its sample. The chain has TRBV28 and TRBJ2-1; TRBD2 matches at 11 bases. The V segment lost 2 bases and the J segment 7 bases; nucleotides outside the gene matches: 7. Looked up from germline, CDR1 is MDHEN and CDR2 is SYDVKM. The CDR3 is made up of 16 amino acids. The CDR3 is CASSLSIAGGLNEQFF. The CDR3 DNA reads TGTGCCAGCAGTTTAAGTATAGCGGGGGGGCTAAATGAGCAGTTCTTC.

The chain carries TRBV6-5 and TRBJ1-5; D ambiguous. Germline CDR1 reads MNHEY; CDR2 reads SVGAGI. CDR3 length equals 15 residues. The germline V and J ends were trimmed by 8 bases and 0 bases, with 14 bases remaining between them. The CDR3: CASRTDRNSNQPQHF. The CDR3, as DNA: TGTGCCAGCCGAACAGATAGAAATAGCAATCAGCCCCAGCATTTT.

The CDR3 loop reads CAISDGGGHYEQYF. CDR3 nucleotide sequence: TGTGCCATCAGTGATGGCGGGGGGCACTACGAGCAGTACTTC. This sequence joins TRBV10-3 and TRBJ2-7; 8 nucleotides align to TRBD2. The CDR3 is 14 amino acids. The V gene's germline CDR1 is ENHRY and CDR2 SYGVKD. V was pared by 3 bases and J by 3 bases, with 4 bases of the junction left unmatched.

This chain uses TRBV5-4 with TRBJ1-2; 8 bases are a match to TRBD1. The V gene's germline CDR1 is SGHNT and CDR2 YYREEE (reference sequence). V was clipped by 4 bases and J by 8 bases; unmatched bases: 10. This CDR3 has 14 amino acids. CDR3 DNA: TGTGCCAGCAGCCCGCCGGGACAGGTTCAAGGCTACACCTTC. This translates into CASSPPGQVQGYTF.

The chain combines TRBV5-1 with TRBJ1-2; D is ambiguous. V was clipped by 2 bases and J by 8 bases, with 13 bases between them. Germline V CDR1 and CDR2: SGHRS, YFSETQ. This CDR3 region has 13 residues. The CDR3 nucleotides are TGCGCCAGCAGCTTCTCACGGGAGTTGGGCTACACCTTC. Its protein product is CASSFSRELGYTF.

The V and J genes are TRBV11-2 and TRBJ1-2, with a weak D call TRBD1 (6 bases). The germline V and J ends were trimmed by 2 bases and 2 bases, with 9 bases remaining between them. The CDR3 has 14 amino acids. CDR1 is SGHAT and CDR2 is FQNNGV in the germline V gene. The CDR3 is CASSLPGQNYGYTF. The CDR3 DNA is TGTGCCAGCAGCTTACCCGGACAGAACTATGGCTACACCTTC. The full variable domain, with the rest looked up from reference TRBV11-2 and TRBJ1-2, is EAGVAQSPRYKIIEKRQSVAFWCNPISGHATLYWYQQILGQGPKLLIQFQNNGVVDDSQLPKDRFSAERLKGVDSTLKIQPAKLEDSAVYLCASSLPGQNYGYTFGSGTRLTVV.

The gene calls are TRBV3-1 (or the pseudogene TRBV3-2) and TRBJ1-2; D might be TRBD1 (6 bases). V was cut by 3 bases and J by 4 bases, with 6 bases left in between. Germline V CDR1 and CDR2: LGHDT, YNNKEL (reference sequence). This CDR3 has 12 residues. CDR3 nucleotide sequence: TGTGCCAGCAGCCACAGGGGCTATGGCTACACCTTC. Encoded protein: CASSHRGYGYTF.

The chain couples TRBV10-3 to TRBJ1-2; 7 nucleotides match TRBD1. The V gene end was trimmed by 5 bases and the J gene end by 5 bases; junction bases not matched to a gene: 5. Germline CDR1 is ENHRY and CDR2 is SYGVKD. CDR3 length: 13 residues. The CDR3 nucleotides are TGTGCCATCAGTATCGACAGGGTTTATGGCTACACCTTC. Its translation is CAISIDRVYGYTF.

The rearrangement joins TRBV19 to TRBJ1-3, with 11 bases fitting TRBD1. This CDR3 contains 15 residues. V dropped 5 bases and J dropped 7; count of bases not matched to a gene: 7. Germline V gene data show CDR1 as LNHDA and CDR2 as SQIVND (reference sequence). The CDR3 spells CASSPGQGARNTIYF. DNA of the CDR3: TGTGCCAGTAGTCCCGGACAGGGGGCTCGGAACACCATATATTTT.

The chain links TRBV4-2 to TRBJ2-2, with D possibly TRBD2 on 6 matching bases. Trimming removed 0 bases at V and 4 bases at J, with 15 bases between. This CDR3 is built from 17 residues. Germline CDR1 and CDR2: LGHNA and YNFKEQ. The CDR3 coding sequence is TGTGCCAGCAGCCAAGATTCCGGAGGGCGTGGCACCGGGGAGCTGTTTTTT. It codes for CASSQDSGGRGTGELFF.

The V gene is TRBV7-8, the J gene TRBJ2-1, with a tentative D call TRBD2 (6 bases). Trimming took 2 bases from V and 9 from J, leaving 20 bases between them. The germline CDR1 and CDR2 sequences are SGHVS and FQNEAQ. CDR3 length equals 16 residues. CDR3: CASSLSAGTGRAEQFF. DNA of the CDR3: TGTGCCAGCAGCTTATCGGCAGGGACTGGTCGAGCTGAGCAGTTCTTC.

The genes are TRBV6-2 or TRBV6-3 and TRBJ2-2, with 7 bases that match TRBD2. V dropped 2 bases and J dropped 6; count of bases not matched to a gene: 0. In germline, CDR1 is MNHEY, CDR2 SVGEGT. CDR3 length: 13 amino acids. CDR3 DNA: TGTGCCAGCAGTTACGGGGGGGCCGGGGAGCTGTTTTTT. This encodes CASSYGGAGELFF.

About this clone itself: The sample has other DNA sequences that encode this CDR3 too. This rearrangement joins TRBV3-1 (or the pseudogene TRBV3-2) to TRBJ2-7; D might be TRBD2 (5 bases). The CDR3 length is 13 residues. Between the trimmed V and J ends, which lost 6 bases and 2 bases, there was a span of 11 bases. Germline CDR1 and CDR2: LGHDT and YNNKEL (reference sequence). The CDR3 DNA sequence: TGTGCCAGCAGTCGGGGAAGGGCCTACGAGCAGTACTTC. Translated, it gives CASSRGRAYEQYF.

This chain connects TRBV7-6 to TRBJ2-1, with D unresolved. This CDR3 has 15 residues. V lost 5 bases and J 4 bases, leaving 15 bases between the germline ends. Germline values: CDR1 SGHVS, CDR2 FNYEAQ. In DNA form, the CDR3 reads TGTGCCAGCAGCCGGTCTCTTGGCGGTTACAATGAGCAGTTCTTC. Translated: CASSRSLGGYNEQFF. The full variable domain, rest sourced from reference TRBV7-6 and TRBJ2-1, is GAGVSQSPRYKVTKRGQDVALRCDPISGHVSLYWYRQALGQGPEFLTYFNYEAQQDKSGLPNDRFSAERPEGSISTLTIQRTEQRDSAMYRCASSRSLGGYNEQFFGPGTRLTVL.

The chain couples TRBV2 to TRBJ1-4, with D tentatively TRBD1 (6 bases). The CDR3 has 12 residues. V lost 6 bases and J lost 8, with 10 bases in between. Germline assignment: CDR1 SNHLY and CDR2 FYNNEI. The CDR3 sequence: CASRQGAEKLFF. CDR3 DNA: TGTGCCAGCAGACAGGGCGCGGAAAAACTGTTTTTT.

The chain carries TRBV4-3 and TRBJ1-4; 8 nucleotides line up with TRBD1. CDR1 LGHNA and CDR2 YSLEER come from the germline V gene. The V segment lost 0 bases and the J segment 4 bases; nucleotides outside the gene matches: 10. CDR3 length equals 18 residues. CDR3 amino acids: CASSQDLAGGRGNEKLFF. In nucleotides, the CDR3 is TGCGCCAGCAGCCAAGATTTGGCAGGGGGCCGGGGTAATGAAAAACTGTTTTTT.

The V gene is TRBV5-1, the J gene TRBJ1-1; 7 bases line up with TRBD1. This CDR3 has 17 residues. CDR1 and CDR2 (germline): SGHRS, YFSETQ. Germline trimming cut 0 bases from V and 8 bases from J; bases unmatched to any gene: 16. In DNA, the CDR3 is TGCGCCAGCAGCTTGGAAGGGGGCGCAGGCAGGGGTGGAGAAGCTTTCTTT. As protein: CASSLEGGAGRGGEAFF.

The gene calls are TRBV5-1 and TRBJ2-1; 12 nucleotides match TRBD1. The ends lost 7 bases at V and 7 bases at J; junction bases unmatched: 9. The CDR3 has 15 residues. Germline V gives CDR1 SGHRS, CDR2 YFSETQ. DNA for the CDR3: TGCGCCAGCGGAACCGGGACAGGGGGCGGGAATGAGCAGTTCTTC. It yields the protein CASGTGTGGGNEQFF.

The CDR3 nucleotides read TGTGCCAGCAGCCACGGGGACAGGGCGGCTGGTGGCTACACCTTC. Translation: CASSHGDRAAGGYTF. The V and J genes are TRBV7-2 and TRBJ1-2; TRBD1 agrees at 9 bases. The V segment lost 5 bases and the J segment 7 bases; nucleotides outside the gene matches: 11. Looked up from germline, CDR1 is SGHTA and CDR2 is FQGNSA. CDR3 length: 15 residues.

J is TRBJ1-5 and V is TRBV5-4; D unresolved. Trimming stripped 2 bases from V and 6 bases from J, with 6 bases between. Germline CDR1 SGHNT, CDR2 YYREEE (reference sequence). CDR3 length: 12 amino acids. The CDR3: CASSLNGQPQHF. The CDR3 region has the DNA TGTGCCAGCAGCTTAAACGGTCAGCCCCAGCATTTT.

The chain has TRBV6-5 and TRBJ2-7; 7 nucleotides agree with TRBD1. Trimming at V came to 5 bases and at J to 5 bases, leaving 12 bases not matched to a gene. This CDR3 spans 15 amino acids. Germline V CDR1 and CDR2: MNHEY, SVGAGI. CDR3 sequence: CASSTKTGTVHEQYF. DNA of the CDR3: TGTGCCAGCAGTACGAAGACCGGGACAGTCCACGAGCAGTACTTC.

V is TRBV30 and J is TRBJ2-2; TRBD1 agrees at 7 bases. The CDR3 spans 18 residues. Germline V gene data show CDR1 as GTSNPN and CDR2 as SVGIG (reference sequence). V was clipped by 3 bases and J by 4 bases; unmatched bases: 17. CDR3: CAWRGDRARLSGTGELFF. The CDR3 region has the DNA TGTGCCTGGAGGGGCGACAGGGCACGTCTGTCTGGCACCGGGGAGCTGTTTTTT.

This chain joins TRBV5-1 and TRBJ1-3, with D unresolved. CDR1 and CDR2 from the germline V gene are SGHRS and YFSETQ. V was pared by 0 bases and J by 0 bases, with 10 bases between. The CDR3 length is 16 residues. The CDR3 region is CASSLGGLSSGNTIYF. For the CDR3, the DNA is TGCGCCAGCAGCTTGGGCGGTCTGTCCTCTGGAAACACCATATATTTT.

The chain is built from TRBV25-1 and TRBJ1-6; no firm D call. This CDR3 is built from 14 residues. Germline V lookup: CDR1 MGHDK, CDR2 SYGVNS. The V end was cut by 1 base, the J end by 3 bases, with 4 bases between. This chain's CDR3 is CASSESSYNSPLHF. DNA of the CDR3: TGTGCCAGCAGTGAATCCAGCTATAATTCACCCCTCCACTTT.